This T cell receptor beta chain was captured by sequencing in a study of early T cells in non-severe SARS-CoV-2 infection. Across the study: The authors sequenced bulk RNA from unsorted whole blood, leaving chains unpaired. Study results and limitations: Matching against VDJdb likely underestimated virus-specific expansions, favoring anti-spike CD8.

In the library, individual cDNA molecules carried attached unique molecular identifiers. From the 5' RACE reads, TCRdb called clonotypes with MiXCR, one entry per CDR3 protein. The repertoire holds more than 55,000 distinct CDR3 sequences, 8% to 9% seen once, with approximately 18% in the top ten. At least ten counts were recorded for this clonotype. Its antigen is as yet unknown. Germline CDR1 is SGHVS and CDR2 is FQNEAQ. The CDR3 covers 19 residues. J lost 4 bases, V lost 1 base, and 14 bases had no gene match. The TCR comes from an adult who was a healthcare worker with PCR-confirmed SARS-CoV-2 infection or an uninfected control (not recorded which). Sequencing was performed on whole blood. The chain links TRBV7-8 to TRBJ2-5; 11 bases fit TRBD2. DNA for the CDR3: TGTGCCAGCAGCTTAGGCAAACTAGCGGGAGACCGCCGGGGAGAGACCCAGTACTTC. Translating gives CASSLGKLAGDRRGETQYF. Looking up the rest from reference TRBV7-8 and TRBJ2-5 gives the full variable domain: GAGVSQSPRYKVAKRGQDVALRCDPISGHVSLFWYQQALGQGPEFLTYFQNEAQLDKSGLPSDRFFAERPEGSVSTLKIQRTQQEDSAVYLCASSLGKLAGDRRGETQYFGPGTRLLVL.